Below are 21 T cell receptor beta chains sequenced from a single sample in a study of control samples from healthy donors and cancer patients. TCRdb's copy holds only in-frame clones and misses some; the assay was immunoSEQ multiplex PCR. Here the sample spans about 34,000 clones, 85% to 95% being singletons. Sequenced input: PBMCs. These receptors all come from a man in his forties with colorectal cancer.

CDR3 sequence: CATTRGIGIHEQFF. Written as DNA, the CDR3 is TGTGCCACAACGCGGGGCATTGGCATCCATGAGCAGTTCTTC. The chain carries TRBV7-8 and TRBJ2-1; D perhaps matches TRBD2 (6 bases). The germline gives CDR1 SGHVS, CDR2 FQNEAQ. The CDR3 totals 14 residues. Trimming removed 10 bases from V and 8 bases from J, with 21 bases in between.

V is TRBV9 and J is TRBJ2-7; D might be TRBD1 (7 bases). CDR3 length: 12 amino acids. Germline V gene data show CDR1 as SGDLS and CDR2 as YYNGEE. V was shortened by 3 bases and J by 6 bases, with 10 bases between the two germline ends. The CDR3 spells CASSGQGGEQYF. The CDR3 region has the DNA TGTGCCAGCAGCGGACAGGGAGGCGAGCAGTACTTC.

The J gene is TRBJ2-1, the V gene TRBV6-5; possible D gene TRBD2, 6 bases. Trimming shortened V by 9 bases and J by 5 bases, and 20 bases separated the two germline ends. The length of the CDR3 is 15 residues. CDR1 and CDR2 (germline): MNHEY, SVGAGI. For the CDR3, the DNA is TGTGCCAGTCAGGGTATCGGGGGTGCTCACAATGAGCAGTTCTTC. It is translated as CASQGIGGAHNEQFF.

This clone was picked up a small number of times. This rearrangement joins TRBV25-1 to TRBJ1-3, with TRBD1 identical over 7 bases. The germline V gene has CDR1 MGHDK and CDR2 SYGVNS. The CDR3 runs 15 residues. V was pared by 7 bases and J by 0 bases, with 6 bases of the junction left unmatched. The CDR3 sequence: CASNQGTDSGNTIYF. The CDR3 bases are TGTGCCAGCAACCAGGGGACAGACTCTGGAAACACCATATATTTT.

V gene TRBV6-5 combines with J gene TRBJ1-2, with TRBD1 matching over 8 bases. The CDR3 length is 15 residues. In germline, CDR1 is MNHEY, CDR2 SVGAGI. V was clipped by 0 bases and J by 3 bases; unmatched bases: 3. This chain's CDR3 is CASSYSTGGDYGYTF. The CDR3 region has the DNA TGTGCCAGCAGTTACTCAACAGGGGGAGACTATGGCTACACCTTC.

The chain recombines TRBV6-5 with TRBJ1-1; D unclear. V was shortened by 6 bases and J by 1 base, with 12 bases between the two germline ends. Germline CDR1 MNHEY, CDR2 SVGAGI. The CDR3 runs 14 residues. The CDR3, as DNA: TGTGCCAGCAGGTCCCAGGCGTCGAACACTGAAGCTTTCTTT. It translates to CASRSQASNTEAFF.

V usage is TRBV4-2 and J usage is TRBJ2-1; 8 bases are shared with TRBD2. This CDR3 spans 16 amino acids. Germline values: CDR1 LGHNA, CDR2 YNFKEQ. V trimming: 4 bases; J trimming: 5 bases; junction bases outside the gene matches: 10. As DNA, the CDR3 is TGTGCCAGCAGCCGATCCGGGACTAGAACAAACAATGAGCAGTTCTTC. Its translation: CASSRSGTRTNNEQFF.

This chain joins TRBV18 and TRBJ1-1; maybe TRBD1 (5 bases). Germline values: CDR1 KGHSH, CDR2 LQKENI. This CDR3 contains 12 residues. V was cut by 6 bases and J by 12 bases, with 17 bases left in between. The CDR3 DNA sequence: TGTGCCAGCTCTCGGCAGGGCGAACAATCTTTCTTT. Its protein product is CASSRQGEQSFF.

This clone has only one observation. V is TRBV3-1 (or the pseudogene TRBV3-2) and J is TRBJ2-7; weak D call: TRBD1 (5 bases). Germline V gene sequence: CDR1 LGHDT, CDR2 YNNKEL (reference sequence). The ends were cut back, 4 bases at V and 2 bases at J, with 15 bases in the middle. This CDR3 is built from 15 residues. The CDR3 nucleotides read TGTGCCAGCAGCCCTGTCGACAGAAGGCCCTACGAGCAGTACTTC. Translating gives CASSPVDRRPYEQYF.

CDR3 residues: CASSLGEKETQYF. In nucleotides, the CDR3 is TGTGCCAGCAGTTTGGGGGAAAAAGAGACCCAGTACTTC. The chain recombines TRBV6-2 or TRBV6-3 with TRBJ2-5, with D perhaps assigned TRBD1 or TRBD2 (5 bases each). Trimming removed 4 bases from V and 3 bases from J, with 9 bases in between. This CDR3 is 13 amino acids long. Germline-derived CDR1 and CDR2 are MNHEY and SVGEGT.

The V gene is TRBV2, the J gene TRBJ2-3; 9 nucleotides align to TRBD2. The CDR3 is 15 amino acids. With V trimmed by 4 bases and J by 6 bases, 8 bases remained unmatched. The germline CDR1 and CDR2 sequences are SNHLY and FYNNEI. The CDR3 DNA is TGTGCCAGCAGTGGACCCAGCGGGGGGCGTGATACGCAGTATTTT. Its translation is CASSGPSGGRDTQYF.

This chain links TRBV10-1 with TRBJ1-4; D gene ambiguous. V gave up 6 bases and J gave up 7 bases, with 15 bases separating them. This CDR3 region has 14 residues. The germline V gene has CDR1 WNHNN and CDR2 SYGVQD (reference sequence). CDR3 nucleotide sequence: TGCGCCAGCAGCTCGAGGGTAGTAAGTGAAAAACTGTTTTTT. Its protein is CASSSRVVSEKLFF.

V gene TRBV24-1 combines with J gene TRBJ2-4; tentative D call: TRBD1 (5 bases). The germline V gene encodes CDR1 KGHDR and CDR2 SFDVKD. The CDR3 runs 15 residues. The V and J ends lost 4 bases and 5 bases respectively, with 14 bases between them. CDR3 DNA: TGTGCCACCAGTGACCCCGACAGAGACCAAAACATTCAGTACTTC. Protein sequence: CATSDPDRDQNIQYF.

DNA for the CDR3: TGTGCCAGCAGTCTACATTCTGGAAACACCATATATTTT. This sequence encodes CASSLHSGNTIYF. The rearrangement joins TRBV12-3 or TRBV12-4 to TRBJ1-3, with unresolved D. CDR3 length: 13 residues. V shed 5 bases and J shed 1 base, with 6 bases lying between them.

This chain uses TRBV19 with TRBJ1-2; D might be TRBD1 (5 bases). Germline V lookup: CDR1 LNHDA, CDR2 SQIVND (reference sequence). The length of the CDR3 is 11 residues. V lost 6 bases and J 5 bases, leaving 7 bases between the germline ends. The CDR3 region is CASRQAYGYTF. In DNA, the CDR3 is TGTGCCAGTAGACAGGCTTATGGCTACACCTTC.

This chain joins TRBV30 and TRBJ1-5; D is possibly TRBD1 (5 bases). V was pared by 0 bases and J by 0 bases, with 12 bases between. Germline CDR1 GTSNPN, CDR2 SVGIG (reference sequence). The CDR3 loop spans 16 amino acids. CDR3 protein: CAWSVPGLYSNQPQHF. CDR3 nucleotide sequence: TGTGCCTGGAGTGTACCGGGGCTTTATAGCAATCAGCCCCAGCATTTT. The full variable domain, completed using reference TRBV30 and TRBJ1-5, is SQTIHQWPATLVQPVGSPLSLECTVEGTSNPNLYWYRQAAGRGLQLLFYSVGIGQISSEVPQNLSASRPQDRQFILSSKKLLLSDSGFYLCAWSVPGLYSNQPQHFGDGTRLSIL.

V gene TRBV19 combines with J gene TRBJ1-5; 7 nucleotides align to TRBD1. The CDR3 runs 15 residues. V shed 1 base and J 6 bases; nucleotides not matched to a gene: 6. Looked up from germline, CDR1 is LNHDA and CDR2 is SQIVND (reference sequence). The CDR3 DNA is TGTGCCAGTAGTATAGCCCCAGGGGGGGGTCAGCCCCAGCATTTT. Translated, it gives CASSIAPGGGQPQHF.

The V call is TRBV5-1, the J call TRBJ2-3; maybe TRBD1 (6 bases). The length of the CDR3 is 15 residues. The ends were cut back, 4 bases at V and 0 bases at J, with 12 bases in the middle. Germline V gives CDR1 SGHRS, CDR2 YFSETQ. The CDR3 loop is CASSTGQTSTDTQYF. The DNA for the CDR3 is TGCGCCAGCAGCACGGGACAAACTAGCACAGATACGCAGTATTTT.

V and J are TRBV5-6 and TRBJ1-1; D call uncertain. This CDR3 comprises 12 residues. Trimming took off 1 base at V and 7 bases at J, with 8 bases between the two ends. CDR1 and CDR2 (germline): SGHDT, YYEEEE. The CDR3, as DNA: TGTGCCAGCAGCTTGTCTTCTGGTGAAGCTTTCTTT. Translating gives CASSLSSGEAFF.

V and J are TRBV2 and TRBJ1-5; 7 bases are a match to TRBD1. Germline loops: CDR1 SNHLY, CDR2 FYNNEI. The CDR3 has 14 residues. The V gene end was trimmed by 7 bases and the J gene end by 3 bases; junction bases not matched to a gene: 6. The CDR3 region is CASKGQPDNQPQHF. The CDR3 DNA sequence: TGTGCCAGCAAGGGACAGCCCGACAATCAGCCCCAGCATTTT.

The rearrangement uses TRBV19 and TRBJ2-7, with a weak D call TRBD2 (6 bases). The germline CDR1 and CDR2 sequences are LNHDA and SQIVND (reference sequence). V dropped 1 base and J dropped 7 bases, with 14 bases sitting between them. The length of the CDR3 is 14 residues. Here the CDR3 DNA reads TGTGCCAGTAGTATAGTAAAATTAGGAGGGGAGCAGTACTTC. Translating it yields CASSIVKLGGEQYF.